The clone carrying this T cell receptor beta chain was observed a handful of times. V shed 7 bases and J shed 0 bases, with 16 bases lying between them. The CDR3 runs 16 residues. CDR1 and CDR2 from the germline V gene are LNHDA and SQIVND (reference sequence). The sample comes from a study of blood T cell repertoires in COVID-19. The table came from immunoSEQ multiplex PCR; TCRdb's copy has only in-frame clones and leaves some out. The sample lists hundreds of thousands of clones; around 89% were seen once. What was sequenced was PBMCs or T cells enriched from blood (not recorded which). The chain couples TRBV19 to TRBJ1-5; D is uncertain. This receptor was obtained from a man in his forties who had recovered from COVID-19. The CDR3 loop reads CASTSDSRSSNQPQHF. The CDR3 DNA reads TGTGCCAGTACGTCGGACTCACGAAGTAGCAATCAGCCCCAGCATTTT.